This T cell receptor (beta chain) derives from a study of T cell repertoires in cytomegalovirus infection. Across the whole study: It was the public TCR beta signatures that indicated both CMV infection and matching HLA type. General study results and limits: Individuals carrying CMV plus the relevant HLA were identified by cumulative frequency of public TCR beta families. Predominance within the ex vivo response was attributable to HLA-C-restricted CMV-specific TCR beta clonotypes.

This clonotype was detected once. Its antigen is not known. Germline and junction disagree at one end, which may indicate a read error. TCRdb re-analysed the reads in MiXCR, keeping a single row per CDR3 protein. The repertoire holds about 250,000 distinct CDR3 sequences, with 9% to 15% as singletons. This CDR3 contains 13 residues. The germline V gene has CDR1 MNHEY and CDR2 SVGEGT. The chain carries TRBV6-2 or TRBV6-3 and TRBJ2-7; D remains unclear. The material sequenced was PBMCs. The clonotype originates from a human donor in good health (CMV status not recorded). Some clones in this sample may be carry-over from other donors' samples. The CDR3 here is CARSPGLAYEQYF. The CDR3, as DNA: TGTGCCCGCAGTCCCGGGCTCGCCTACGAGCAGTACTTC.